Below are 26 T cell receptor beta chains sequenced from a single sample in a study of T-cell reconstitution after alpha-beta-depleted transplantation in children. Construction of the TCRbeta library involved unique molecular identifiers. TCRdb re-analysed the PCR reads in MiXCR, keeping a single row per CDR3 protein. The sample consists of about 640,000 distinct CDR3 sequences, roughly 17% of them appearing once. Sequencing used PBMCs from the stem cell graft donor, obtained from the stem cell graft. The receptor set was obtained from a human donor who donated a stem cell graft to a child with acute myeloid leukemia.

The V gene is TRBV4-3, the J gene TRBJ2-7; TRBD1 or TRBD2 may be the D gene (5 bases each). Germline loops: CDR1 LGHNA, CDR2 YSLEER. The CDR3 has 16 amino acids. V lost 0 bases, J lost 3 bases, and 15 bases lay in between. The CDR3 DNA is TGCGCCAGCAGCCAAGATCGGTGGGGACGGAGCTACGAGCAGTACTTC. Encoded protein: CASSQDRWGRSYEQYF.

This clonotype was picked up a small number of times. CDR3 coding DNA: TGTGCCATCAGTTACGGGCAAGGCACAGATACGCAGTATTTT. The encoded protein is CAISYGQGTDTQYF. This rearrangement joins TRBV10-3 to TRBJ2-3; no clear D gene. Germline V gives CDR1 ENHRY, CDR2 SYGVKD. There are 14 residues in the CDR3. The V end lost 5 bases, the J end lost 1 base, and 10 bases lay between the germline ends.

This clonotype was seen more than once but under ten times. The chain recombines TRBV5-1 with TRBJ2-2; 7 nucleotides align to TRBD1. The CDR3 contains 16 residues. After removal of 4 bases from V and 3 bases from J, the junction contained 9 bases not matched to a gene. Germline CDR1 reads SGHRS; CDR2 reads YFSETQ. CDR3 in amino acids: CASSPTGVEDTGELFF. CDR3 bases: TGCGCCAGCAGCCCCACAGGGGTGGAGGACACCGGGGAGCTGTTTTTT.

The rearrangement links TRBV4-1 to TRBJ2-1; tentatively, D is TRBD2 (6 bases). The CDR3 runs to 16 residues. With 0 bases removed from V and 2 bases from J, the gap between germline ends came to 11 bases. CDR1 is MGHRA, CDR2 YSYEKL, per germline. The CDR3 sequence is CASSQDSGSAYNEQFF. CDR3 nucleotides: TGCGCCAGCAGCCAAGATAGCGGTTCGGCCTACAATGAGCAGTTCTTC.

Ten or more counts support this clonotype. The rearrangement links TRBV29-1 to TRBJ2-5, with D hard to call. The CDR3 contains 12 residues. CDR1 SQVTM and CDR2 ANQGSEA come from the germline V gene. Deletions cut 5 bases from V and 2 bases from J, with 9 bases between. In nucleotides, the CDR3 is TGCAGCGTTCGACCTTTTCAAGAGACCCAGTACTTC. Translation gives CSVRPFQETQYF. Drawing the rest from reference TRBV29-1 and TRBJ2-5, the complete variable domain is SAVISQKPSRDICQRGTSLTIQCQVDSQVTMMFWYRQQPGQSLTLIATANQGSEATYESGFVIDKFPISRPNLTFSTLTVSNMSPEDSSIYLCSVRPFQETQYFGPGTRLLVL.

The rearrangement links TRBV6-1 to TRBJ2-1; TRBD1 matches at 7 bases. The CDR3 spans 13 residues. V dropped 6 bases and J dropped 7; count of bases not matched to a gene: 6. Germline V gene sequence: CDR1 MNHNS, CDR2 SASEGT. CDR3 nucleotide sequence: TGTGCCAGCAGGTCCCGACAGGGAAATGAGCAGTTCTTC. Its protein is CASRSRQGNEQFF.

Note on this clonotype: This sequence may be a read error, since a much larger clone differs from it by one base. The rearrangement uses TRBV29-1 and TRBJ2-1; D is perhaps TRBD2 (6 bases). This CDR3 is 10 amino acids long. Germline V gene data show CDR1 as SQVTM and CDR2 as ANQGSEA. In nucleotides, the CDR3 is TGCAACGTTGAGGGGCCGACTAGAGGCTTC. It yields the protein CNVEGPTRGF.

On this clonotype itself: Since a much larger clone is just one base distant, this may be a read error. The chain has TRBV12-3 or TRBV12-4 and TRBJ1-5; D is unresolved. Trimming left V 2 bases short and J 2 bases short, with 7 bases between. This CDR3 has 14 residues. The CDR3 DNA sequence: TGTGCCAGCAGTTTACTGGAGGGCAATCAGCCCCAGCATTTT. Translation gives CASSLLEGNQPQHF.

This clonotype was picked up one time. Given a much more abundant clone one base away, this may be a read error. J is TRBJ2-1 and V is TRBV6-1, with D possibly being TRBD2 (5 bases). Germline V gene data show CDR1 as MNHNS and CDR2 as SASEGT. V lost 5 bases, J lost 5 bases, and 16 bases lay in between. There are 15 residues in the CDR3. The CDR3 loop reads CASSPQMSGNNEQFF. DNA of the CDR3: TGTGCCAGCAGTCCCCAGATGTCGGGGAACAATGAGCAGTTCTTC.

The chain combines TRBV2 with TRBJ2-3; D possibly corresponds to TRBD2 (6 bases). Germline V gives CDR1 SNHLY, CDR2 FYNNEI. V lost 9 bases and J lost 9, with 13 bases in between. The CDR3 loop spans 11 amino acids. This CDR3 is CASSGQGTQYF. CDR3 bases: TGTGCCAGTAGCGGTCAGGGCACGCAGTATTTT.

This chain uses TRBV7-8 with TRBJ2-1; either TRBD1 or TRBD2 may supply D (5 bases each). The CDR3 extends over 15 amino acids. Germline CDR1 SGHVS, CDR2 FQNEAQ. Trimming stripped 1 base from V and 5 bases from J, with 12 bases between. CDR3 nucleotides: TGTGCCAGCAGCTTAGGAAAGGGACCGAACAATGAGCAGTTCTTC. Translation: CASSLGKGPNNEQFF.

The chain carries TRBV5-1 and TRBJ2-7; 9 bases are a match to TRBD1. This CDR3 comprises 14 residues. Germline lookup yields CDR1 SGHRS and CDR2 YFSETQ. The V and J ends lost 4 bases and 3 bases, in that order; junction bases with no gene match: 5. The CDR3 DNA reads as TGCGCCAGCAGCGCCGGGACAGGGCACTACGAGCAGTACGTC. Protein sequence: CASSAGTGHYEQYV.

The DNA of the CDR3 is TGTGCCAGCAGCTTCGCTGAAGAAGCTTTCTTT. This encodes CASSFAEEAFF. The chain links TRBV7-9 to TRBJ1-1; D not certain. CDR3 size: 11 residues. V lost 3 bases and J 8 bases, leaving 7 bases between the germline ends. Germline V gives CDR1 SEHNR, CDR2 FQNEAQ (reference sequence).

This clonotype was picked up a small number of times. The CDR3 DNA follows: TGTGCCAGCAGTTTCCCCGGACTAGCGGGGGGTAGCCATGAGCAGTTCTTC. It encodes CASSFPGLAGGSHEQFF. V usage is TRBV12-3 or TRBV12-4 and J usage is TRBJ2-1, with 14 bases aligning to TRBD2. CDR3 length equals 17 residues. V gave up 3 bases and J gave up 8 bases; unmatched junction bases: 9.

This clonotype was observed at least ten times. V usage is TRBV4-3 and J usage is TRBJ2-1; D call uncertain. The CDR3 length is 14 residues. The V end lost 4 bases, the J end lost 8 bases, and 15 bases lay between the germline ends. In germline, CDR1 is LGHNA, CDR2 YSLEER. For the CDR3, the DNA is TGCGCCAGCAGCCCGTCCCGACTGAGTCATGAGCAGTTCTTC. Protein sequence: CASSPSRLSHEQFF.

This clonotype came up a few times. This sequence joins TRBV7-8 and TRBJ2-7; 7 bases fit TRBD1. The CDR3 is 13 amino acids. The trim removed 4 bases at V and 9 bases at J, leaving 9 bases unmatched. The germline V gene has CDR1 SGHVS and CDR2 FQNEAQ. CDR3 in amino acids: CASSSRLGTVQYV. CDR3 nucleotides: TGTGCCAGCAGCTCCCGTTTGGGGACAGTGCAGTACGTC.

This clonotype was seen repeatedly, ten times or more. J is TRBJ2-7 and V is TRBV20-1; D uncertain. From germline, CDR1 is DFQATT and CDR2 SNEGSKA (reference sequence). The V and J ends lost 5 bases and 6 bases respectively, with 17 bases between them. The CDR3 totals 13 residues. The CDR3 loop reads CSAVSSVRLEQYV. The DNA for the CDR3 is TGCAGTGCTGTCTCGTCCGTTCGGCTCGAGCAGTACGTC.

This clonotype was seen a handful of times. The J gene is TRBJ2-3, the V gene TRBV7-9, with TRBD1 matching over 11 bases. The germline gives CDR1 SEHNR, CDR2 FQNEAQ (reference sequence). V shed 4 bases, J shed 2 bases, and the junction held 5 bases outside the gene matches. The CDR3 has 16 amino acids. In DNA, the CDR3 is TGTGCCAGCAGCTCAGGACAGGGGGCTGACACAGATACGCAGTATTTT. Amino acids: CASSSGQGADTDTQYF.

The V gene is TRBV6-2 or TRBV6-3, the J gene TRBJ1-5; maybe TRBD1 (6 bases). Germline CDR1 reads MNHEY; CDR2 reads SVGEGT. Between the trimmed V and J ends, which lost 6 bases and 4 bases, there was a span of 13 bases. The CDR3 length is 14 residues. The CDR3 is CASSPDSQNQPQHF. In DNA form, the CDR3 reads TGTGCCAGCAGCCCGGACAGCCAAAATCAGCCCCAGCATTTT.

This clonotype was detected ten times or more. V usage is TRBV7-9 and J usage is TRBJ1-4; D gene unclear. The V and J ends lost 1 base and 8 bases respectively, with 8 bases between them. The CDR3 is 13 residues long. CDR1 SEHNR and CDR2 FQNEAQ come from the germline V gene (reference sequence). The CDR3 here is CASSLGYLEKLFF. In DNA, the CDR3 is TGTGCCAGCAGCTTAGGCTACCTGGAAAAACTGTTTTTT.

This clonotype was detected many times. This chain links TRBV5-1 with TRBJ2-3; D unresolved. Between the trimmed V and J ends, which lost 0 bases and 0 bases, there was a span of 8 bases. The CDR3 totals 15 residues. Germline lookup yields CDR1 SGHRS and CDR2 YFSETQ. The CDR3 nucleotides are TGCGCCAGCAGCTTGGAGGACCCTAGCACAGATACGCAGTATTTT. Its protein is CASSLEDPSTDTQYF.

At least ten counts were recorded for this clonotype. The CDR3 region is CATSVAGEAADTQYF. Written as DNA, the CDR3 is TGTGCCACCAGCGTAGCGGGAGAGGCGGCAGATACGCAGTATTTT. This rearrangement joins TRBV24-1 to TRBJ2-3, with 9 bases lining up with TRBD2. The V segment lost 7 bases and the J segment 4 bases; nucleotides outside the gene matches: 8. The V gene's germline CDR1 is KGHDR and CDR2 SFDVKD. The CDR3 runs 15 residues.

CDR3 nucleotide sequence: TGTGCCAGCAGCTTACTGAGGTCGGGGAGTGGAGAGACCCAGTACTTC. It specifies CASSLLRSGSGETQYF. The V and J genes are TRBV11-1 and TRBJ2-5, with a tentative D call TRBD2 (5 bases). The V end was cut by 2 bases, the J end by 4 bases, with 17 bases between. The CDR3 length is 16 residues. CDR1 is SGHAT, CDR2 FQDESV, per germline (reference sequence).

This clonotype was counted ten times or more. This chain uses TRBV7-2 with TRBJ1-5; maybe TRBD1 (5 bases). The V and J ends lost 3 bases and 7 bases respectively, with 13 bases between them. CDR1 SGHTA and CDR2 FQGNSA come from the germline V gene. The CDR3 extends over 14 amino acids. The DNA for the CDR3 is TGTGCCAGCAGCTTTCAGGGCCGGGAACAGCCCCAGCATTTT. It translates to CASSFQGREQPQHF.

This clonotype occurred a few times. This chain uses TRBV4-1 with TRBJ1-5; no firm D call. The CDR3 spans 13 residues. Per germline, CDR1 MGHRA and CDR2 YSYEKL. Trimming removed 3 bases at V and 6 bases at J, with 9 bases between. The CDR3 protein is CASSQGLGQPQHF. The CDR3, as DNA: TGCGCCAGCAGCCAGGGGTTGGGTCAGCCCCAGCATTTT.

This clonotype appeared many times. CDR3: CSAEGVDEKLFF. The CDR3 DNA sequence: TGCAGCGCCGAAGGTGTGGACGAAAAACTGTTTTTT. This chain links TRBV29-1 with TRBJ1-4; D ambiguous. The CDR3 has 12 amino acids. Germline lookup yields CDR1 SQVTM and CDR2 ANQGSEA. V was trimmed by 7 bases and J by 8 bases, leaving 14 bases between them.